This T cell receptor beta chain stems from a study of vaccination effects on CD4 cells after COVID-19. Study details: A median of 72 days separated the second dose and sampling. Study-level points and caveats: Within healthy vaccinees, only 1 of 255 vaccine-induced clones displayed cross-reactivity with common cold coronaviruses.

Germline CDR1 and CDR2: MGHDK and SYGVNS. The CDR3 is made up of 14 amino acids. Trimming pared 6 bases from V and 7 bases from J, leaving 15 bases between. Sequencing was performed with immunoSEQ multiplex PCR; in TCRdb, only in-frame clones are kept and a portion is missing. The sample yields under 85,000 clones, 77% seen once. Worth noting for this clone: The antigen is not known.

Using viral peptide pools, the ViraFEST assay grew out antigen-specific CD4+ T cells prior to sequencing. Culture proceeded for 9 to 11 days, and CD4+ T cells were then isolated. Each participant was given two doses of one vaccine (BNT162b2 or mRNA-1273). It was with around 9.9 IU/ml IL-2 and about 9.2 ug/ml peptides that some 2 million PBMC per well were cultured. In the cultures, half the medium was exchanged for IL-2 medium on days 3 and 7. The chain combines TRBV25-1 with TRBJ2-2, with D possibly being TRBD1 or TRBD2 (5 bases each). The source was CD4+ T cells from PBMCs cultured with HCoV-OC43 spike peptides, collected after COVID-19 vaccination. As to subset: HCoV-OC43 spike overlapping peptide pool stimulation. The TCR was taken from a human donor who received a COVID-19 vaccine. CDR3 loop: CASRGPGTSGELFF. CDR3 sequence (DNA): TGTGCCAGCAGGGGCCCAGGGACGAGCGGGGAGCTGTTTTTT.